This TCR beta chain was found in a study of OX40 agonist ivuxolimab in advanced cancers. Turning to the study itself: Those enrolled were around 87% male, with a mean age of 60 years and ages from roughly 23 to 80. Study-wide findings and caveats: On average, CD8+ T cells showed a greater number of expanded clones than CD4+. Those patients achieving a partial response at 0.1-3.0 mg/kg showed among the lowest clonal expansion.

A word on this clone: Its antigen is unknown.

Some clones are missing from TCRdb's copy, which holds only in-frame ones; the method was immunoSEQ multiplex PCR. Among about 58,000 clones listed, more than 70% were seen once. Germline CDR1 SGHTA, CDR2 FQGTGA. This CDR3 contains 14 residues. The V and J ends lost 0 bases and 7 bases respectively, with 10 bases between them. Source: CD4+ or CD8+ T cells sorted from blood, taken in a trial of the OX40 agonist ivuxolimab. The chain has TRBV7-3 and TRBJ2-1; D might be TRBD1 (5 bases). The origin of this receptor is an adult with an advanced solid tumor such as melanoma, head and neck, liver or kidney cancer. Written as DNA, the CDR3 is TGTGCCAGCAGCTTAACCAGGGATGATAATGAGCAGTTCTTC. Residues: CASSLTRDDNEQFF.